The T cell receptor (beta chain) under discussion was sequenced for a study of T cell repertoires in cytomegalovirus infection. Study overall: It was recently identified HLA-C-restricted and well-studied HLA-B-restricted CMV epitopes that the study used. Indications came from public TCR beta signatures; they pointed to CMV infection and to a matching HLA type.

V was clipped by 5 bases and J by 3 bases, with 20 bases between them. The CDR3 extends over 16 amino acids. From germline, CDR1 is SGHVS and CDR2 FNYEAQ. Study-level findings and limits: People with CMV and the relevant HLA were identified by cumulative public TCR beta family frequency. The study found HLA-C-restricted CMV-specific TCR beta clonotypes dominating the ex vivo response.

Using its own MiXCR run on the reads, TCRdb lists one record per CDR3 protein. This sample has approximately 910,000 distinct CDR3 sequences, with 30% to 40% found just once. As to this clonotype: The target antigen is unknown.

The sample in question was cultured CD8+ T cells from PBMCs, obtained from culture after CMV antigen stimulation. The chain combines TRBV7-6 with TRBJ2-7, with a possible D match to TRBD1 (6 bases). This TCR was recovered from a human donor in good health (CMV status not recorded). Some clones in this sample may be carry-over from other donors' samples. CDR3 DNA sequence: TGTGCCAGCAGCCCAGGTACCTGGACAGAGTTCTACGAGCAGTACTTC. This encodes CASSPGTWTEFYEQYF.